This TCR beta chain was sequenced during a study of blood T cell repertoires in COVID-19. Study information: Samples taken during acute and convalescent COVID-19 were collected in the United States, Italy and Spain. PBMCs, B-cell-depleted T cells, or T cells were the source of the cDNA or gDNA that made up the material.

The CDR3 covers 15 residues. V trimming: 3 bases; J trimming: 7 bases; junction bases outside the gene matches: 3. The V gene's germline CDR1 is SGHRS and CDR2 YFSETQ. The repertoire was sequenced with immunoSEQ multiplex PCR; TCRdb's copy has only in-frame clones and lacks some. The sample carries a few hundred thousand clones, nearly 90% recorded once. Those who participated ranged in age from roughly 18 to 100 years and resided in about two dozen US areas. Participants classified as exposed had met a COVID-19 case within 2 weeks before study entry. This rearrangement joins TRBV5-1 to TRBJ2-1; 14 positions agree with TRBD2. This clonotype was sampled from a woman aged 50 to 60 who had been exposed to COVID-19. Input material: PBMCs or T cells enriched from blood (not recorded which). CDR3 sequence: CASSSGLAGANEQFF. The CDR3 region has the DNA TGCGCCAGCAGCTCGGGACTAGCGGGGGCTAATGAGCAGTTCTTC.